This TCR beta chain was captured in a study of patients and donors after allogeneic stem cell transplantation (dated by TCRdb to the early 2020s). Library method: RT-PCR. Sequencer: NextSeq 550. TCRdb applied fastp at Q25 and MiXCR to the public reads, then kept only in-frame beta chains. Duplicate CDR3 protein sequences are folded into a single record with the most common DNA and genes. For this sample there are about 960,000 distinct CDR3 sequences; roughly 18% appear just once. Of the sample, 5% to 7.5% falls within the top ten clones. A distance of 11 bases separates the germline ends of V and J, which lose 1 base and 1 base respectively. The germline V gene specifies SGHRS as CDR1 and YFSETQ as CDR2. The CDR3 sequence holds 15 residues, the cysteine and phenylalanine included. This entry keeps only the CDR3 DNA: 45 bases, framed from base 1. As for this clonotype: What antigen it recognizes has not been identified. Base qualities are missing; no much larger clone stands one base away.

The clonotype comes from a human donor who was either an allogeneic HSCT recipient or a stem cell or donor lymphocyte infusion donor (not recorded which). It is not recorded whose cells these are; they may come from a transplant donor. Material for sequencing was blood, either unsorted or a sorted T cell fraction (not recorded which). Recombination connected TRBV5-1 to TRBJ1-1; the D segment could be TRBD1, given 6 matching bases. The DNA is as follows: TGCGCCAGCAGCTTGCAGGGGCCGACGAACACTGAAGCTTTCTTT. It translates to CASSLQGPTNTEAFF.